This T cell receptor beta chain came from a study of glioma-infiltrating T cells after dendritic cell vaccination. Method: immunoSEQ multiplex PCR; TCRdb's copy keeps in-frame clones and lacks some. The data show roughly 96,000 clones, with about 80% seen just once and nearly 6% held by the top ten. The specimen was blood, collected before dendritic cell vaccination. The receptor was isolated from a human donor with glioblastoma.

The CDR3 spells CASSMGRDRSYEQYF. As DNA, the CDR3 is TGTGCCAGTAGTATGGGGCGGGACCGCTCCTACGAGCAGTACTTC. The chain is built from TRBV19 and TRBJ2-7; D perhaps matches TRBD2 (6 bases). V dropped 3 bases and J dropped 0 bases, with 12 bases sitting between them. The CDR3 is 15 residues long. The V gene's germline CDR1 is LNHDA and CDR2 SQIVND (reference sequence).